Described below is a single TCR beta chain sequence and its context. The sample comes from a study of T-cell memory formation after mild COVID-19. Germline-derived CDR1 and CDR2 are SGHTA and FQGNSA. V lost 5 bases, J lost 0 bases, and 14 bases lay in between. The CDR3 has 16 residues. TCR alpha and TCR beta cDNA libraries carrying sample barcodes and UMIs came from 5'RACE with constant-segment primers. One entry per CDR3 protein, called by TCRdb with MiXCR from the 5' RACE reads. The profile shows about 130,000 distinct CDR3 sequences, under 30% of them singletons. Sequencing was done on a sample of PBMCs or a T cell subset sorted from them (not recorded which). The chain employs TRBV7-2 and TRBJ1-5; weak D call: TRBD1 (5 bases). The clonotype was recovered from an adult woman who had mild COVID-19 (a few samples of this study predate the infection). Cell type and time point are not known. CDR3 sequence: CASSPAEGTSNQPQHF. The CDR3 DNA is TGTGCCAGCAGCCCTGCGGAAGGGACTAGCAATCAGCCCCAGCATTTT.